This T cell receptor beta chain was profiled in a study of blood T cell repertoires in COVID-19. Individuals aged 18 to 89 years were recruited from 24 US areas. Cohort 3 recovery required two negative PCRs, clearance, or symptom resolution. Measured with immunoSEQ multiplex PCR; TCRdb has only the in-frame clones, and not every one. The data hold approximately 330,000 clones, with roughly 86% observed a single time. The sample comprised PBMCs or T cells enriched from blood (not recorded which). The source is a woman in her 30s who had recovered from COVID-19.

The CDR3 loop is CASSYGLAAYEQYF. The CDR3 DNA reads as TGTGCCAGCAGCTACGGACTAGCGGCCTACGAGCAGTACTTC. V and J are TRBV7-2 and TRBJ2-7, with 10 positions matching TRBD2. Trimming at V came to 4 bases and at J to 2 bases, leaving 2 bases not matched to a gene. The length of the CDR3 is 14 residues. Germline CDR1 is SGHTA and CDR2 is FQGNSA.